The subject of this entry is one T cell receptor (beta chain). What it recognizes is unknown. Sequencing of DNA taken from cultured CD4+ T cells relied on the Oncomine TCR Beta short-read assay. One entry per CDR3 protein results from TCRdb running MiXCR on the PCR reads. The sample includes tens of thousands of distinct CDR3 sequences, roughly 70% of them seen just once. The treatment here: approximately 11-day PBMC culture with coronavirus spike peptide pools or control peptides (ViraFEST assay). Negative-selection isolation of CD4+ T cells was performed after roughly nine days of culture. The data derive from a study of vaccination and CD4 T cells after COVID-19. Study information: There were six male and four female convalescents, and two of them were Hispanic. The stimulus for the cells was overlapping spike peptides derived from SARS-CoV-2, HCoV-NL63, HCoV-OC43 and HCoV-229E.

Findings and caveats of the study: Convalescent patients showed a median roughly 85% of reactive clones that were seen only post-vaccination.

This CDR3 is built from 14 residues. CDR1 LNHDA and CDR2 SQIVND come from the germline V gene (reference sequence). Trimming shortened V by 4 bases and J by 3 bases, and 12 bases separated the two germline ends. The sequence derives from a human donor who received a COVID-19 vaccine. The chain uses TRBV19 and TRBJ1-2; tentatively, D is TRBD1 (6 bases). The sample consisted of CD4+ T cells from blood, cultured in vitro, taken after SARS-CoV-2 vaccination. The DNA for the CDR3 is TGTGCCAGTAGTACCCACTCAGGGGACTATGGCTACACCTTC. Amino acids: CASSTHSGDYGYTF.